This T cell receptor (beta chain) was captured by sequencing in a study of blood T cell repertoires in COVID-19. Study overall: The samples span acute and convalescent COVID-19 from the United States, Italy and Spain. The analysed material was cDNA or gDNA that came from T cells, B-cell-depleted T cells, or PBMCs.

There are a few counts of this clone. V lost 4 bases and J lost 13, with 17 bases in between. The germline V gene encodes CDR1 GTSNPN and CDR2 SVGIG (reference sequence). There are 11 residues in the CDR3. Methods used by the authors: By means of reference gene primer amplification, nucleated cell counts were estimated. Some clones are missing from TCRdb's copy, which holds only in-frame ones; the method was immunoSEQ multiplex PCR. For V, J and clone size, that table is used; D and trimming come from the DNA. The sample consists of fewer than 350,000 clones, under 90% of them appearing once. V gene TRBV30 combines with J gene TRBJ2-7, with TRBD1 as a possible D gene (6 bases). Sequencing was performed on peripheral blood. The clonotype originates from a woman aged 55-75 years with active or convalescent COVID-19. The CDR3 region has the DNA TGTGCCTGGACGACCGGGACATCAAGATACTTC. Protein: CAWTTGTSRYF. The full variable domain, its missing parts supplied by reference TRBV30 and TRBJ2-7, is SQTIHQWPATLVQPVGSPLSLECTVEGTSNPNLYWYRQAAGRGLQLLFYSVGIGQISSEVPQNLSASRPQDRQFILSSKKLLLSDSGFYLCAWTTGTSRYFGPGTRLTVT.